Listed here are 17 T cell receptor beta chains from one sample, sequenced in a study of cytomegalovirus exposure and HLA in healthy donors. The primer mix had 60 Vbeta and 13 Jbeta primers. Data came from immunoSEQ multiplex PCR; TCRdb stores just in-frame clones and leaves some out. The profile shows about 120,000 clones, 75% of them singletons. The sequenced material came from PBMCs. Source of these receptors: a woman aged 40 to 50 in good health and CMV-seropositive.

V usage is TRBV6-6 and J usage is TRBJ2-2; D is uncertain. CDR1 and CDR2 (germline): MNHNY, SVGAGI (reference sequence). The CDR3 contains 16 residues. The V end lost 0 bases, the J end lost 5 bases, and 13 bases lay between the germline ends. The CDR3 DNA reads TGTGCCAGCAGTTACTCGATGACTGGGTGGACCGGGGAGCTGTTTTTT. Encoded protein: CASSYSMTGWTGELFF.

The chain joins TRBV19 to TRBJ1-1, with a tentative D call TRBD1 (5 bases). The CDR3 consists of 13 residues. Trimming took 4 bases from V and 4 from J, leaving 10 bases between them. The germline V gene has CDR1 LNHDA and CDR2 SQIVND (reference sequence). Here the CDR3 DNA reads TGTGCCAGTAGTACAGGGTTGCCCACTGAAGCTTTCTTT. It encodes CASSTGLPTEAFF.

The genes are TRBV7-3 and TRBJ2-1; 8 bases line up with TRBD1. Germline lookup yields CDR1 SGHTA and CDR2 FQGTGA. CDR3 length equals 15 residues. V lost 3 bases to trimming and J lost 4 bases; unmatched junction nucleotides: 5. CDR3 loop: CASSLPGQVYNEQFF. The CDR3, as DNA: TGTGCCAGCAGCTTGCCGGGACAGGTGTACAATGAGCAGTTCTTC.

CDR3 sequence reads: CASSVGAGSYNEQFF. As DNA, the CDR3 is TGTGCCAGCAGCGTAGGGGCGGGCTCCTACAATGAGCAGTTCTTC. The rearrangement links TRBV9 to TRBJ2-1; a possible D gene is TRBD2 (5 bases). The CDR3 consists of 15 residues. Germline loops: CDR1 SGDLS, CDR2 YYNGEE. V lost 0 bases, J lost 0 bases, and 7 bases lay in between.

J is TRBJ2-3 and V is TRBV29-1; 9 nucleotides line up with TRBD1. V trimming: 8 bases; J trimming: 4 bases; junction bases outside the gene matches: 10. This CDR3 has 14 residues. The germline CDR1 and CDR2 sequences are SQVTM and ANQGSEA. The CDR3 region is CSSEGTGSPDTQYF. CDR3 sequence (DNA): TGCAGCAGCGAAGGGACAGGGTCTCCAGATACGCAGTATTTT.

The chain joins TRBV7-9 to TRBJ1-4; possible D gene TRBD1, 5 bases. The CDR3 totals 15 residues. Germline V gene data show CDR1 as SEHNR and CDR2 as FQNEAQ (reference sequence). The V and J ends lost 5 bases and 5 bases respectively, with 15 bases between them. This chain's CDR3 is CASSPGGAPNEKLFF. The DNA of the CDR3 is TGTGCCAGCAGCCCCGGGGGAGCTCCAAATGAAAAACTGTTTTTT.

This clone has a single count. The CDR3 region is CASSPIQGLTYEQYF. The CDR3 coding sequence is TGTGCCAGCAGCCCCATTCAGGGGCTGACCTACGAGCAGTACTTC. V and J are TRBV7-9 and TRBJ2-7; a possible D gene is TRBD1 (6 bases). Germline loops: CDR1 SEHNR, CDR2 FQNEAQ (reference sequence). The CDR3 runs 15 residues. Trimming left V 5 bases short and J 2 bases short, with 16 bases between.

The chain couples TRBV19 to TRBJ1-5; 9 positions agree with TRBD1. V lost 5 bases to trimming and J lost 5 bases; unmatched junction nucleotides: 7. Germline-derived CDR1 and CDR2 are LNHDA and SQIVND (reference sequence). This CDR3 region has 15 residues. The CDR3 here is CASSFDRGSHQPQHF. In nucleotides, the CDR3 is TGTGCCAGTAGTTTCGACAGGGGGAGCCATCAGCCCCAGCATTTT. The variable domain in full, with the rest retrieved from reference TRBV19 and TRBJ1-5, is DGGITQSPKYLFRKEGQNVTLSCEQNLNHDAMYWYRQDPGQGLRLIYYSQIVNDFQKGDIAEGYSVSREKKESFPLTVTSAQKNPTAFYLCASSFDRGSHQPQHFGDGTRLSIL.

The chain combines TRBV11-3 with TRBJ2-1, with D possibly matching TRBD1 (6 bases). CDR1 is SGHNT and CDR2 is YENEEA in the germline V gene. The CDR3 is 15 residues long. V was cut by 4 bases and J by 8 bases, with 18 bases left in between. As DNA, the CDR3 is TGTGCCAGCAGCTCCTTAAGGGCAGGGGTCGATGAGCAGTTCTTC. Translating it yields CASSSLRAGVDEQFF.

Only a few counts were recorded for this clone. This specimen includes other DNA sequences encoding the same CDR3. The CDR3 protein is CASSHRVSSYNSPLHF. Here the CDR3 DNA reads TGTGCCAGCAGTCACAGGGTTAGCTCCTATAATTCACCCCTCCACTTT. The chain carries TRBV27 and TRBJ1-6; a possible D gene is TRBD1 (6 bases). The V gene's germline CDR1 is MNHEY and CDR2 SMNVEV (reference sequence). This CDR3 has 16 amino acids. V lost 5 bases and J lost 0, with 11 bases in between.

This sequence joins TRBV6-1 and TRBJ1-2, with D possibly TRBD1 on 6 matching bases. CDR1 and CDR2 (germline): MNHNS, SASEGT. This CDR3 spans 17 amino acids. Trimming took off 1 base at V and 1 base at J, with 16 bases between the two ends. The chain's CDR3 is CASSEGTVLRFNYGYTF. CDR3 sequence (DNA): TGTGCCAGCAGTGAAGGGACAGTGCTACGCTTTAACTATGGCTACACCTTC.

This chain joins TRBV6-5 and TRBJ2-2; D is perhaps TRBD2 (6 bases). Germline CDR1 is MNHEY and CDR2 is SVGAGI. The CDR3 is 16 amino acids. The V end was cut by 2 bases, the J end by 4 bases, with 14 bases between. The CDR3 region is CASSYPGLGATGELFF. The CDR3 region has the DNA TGTGCCAGCAGTTACCCGGGACTTGGGGCCACCGGGGAGCTGTTTTTT.

The chain combines TRBV27 with TRBJ2-3, with TRBD1 matching over 9 bases. The V gene end was trimmed by 3 bases and the J gene end by 5 bases; junction bases not matched to a gene: 9. The CDR3 is made up of 16 amino acids. Germline values: CDR1 MNHEY, CDR2 SMNVEV (reference sequence). As DNA, the CDR3 is TGTGCCAGCAGTTTCTTAATGGGACAGGGAGTAGATACGCAGTATTTT. Its protein product is CASSFLMGQGVDTQYF.

The chain employs TRBV5-1 and TRBJ2-3; possible D gene TRBD1, 5 bases. Germline CDR1 and CDR2: SGHRS and YFSETQ. The ends were cut back, 0 bases at V and 4 bases at J, with 15 bases in the middle. This CDR3 has 16 amino acids. The CDR3 bases are TGCGCCAGCAGCTTGGCGGGCCCCAGCAGGGCAGATACGCAGTATTTT. Translated, it gives CASSLAGPSRADTQYF.

Only one count was recorded for this clone. The rearrangement uses TRBV7-7 and TRBJ2-5, with D unresolved. V lost 5 bases, J lost 2 bases, and 9 bases lay in between. Germline assignment: CDR1 SSHAT and CDR2 FNYEAQ (reference sequence). CDR3 length equals 13 residues. CDR3 region: CASSTAGQETQYF. For the CDR3, the DNA is TGTGCCAGCAGCACAGCCGGACAAGAGACCCAGTACTTC.

The rearrangement uses TRBV30 and TRBJ1-1; D possibly corresponds to TRBD1 (5 bases). The CDR3 spans 12 residues. The V gene's germline CDR1 is GTSNPN and CDR2 SVGIG (reference sequence). Trimming cost V 2 bases and J 9 bases, with 13 bases left between them. The CDR3 spells CAWSQGQGKAFF. The CDR3 DNA sequence: TGTGCCTGGAGTCAAGGGCAGGGAAAAGCTTTCTTT.

The rearrangement links TRBV25-1 to TRBJ1-1; 8 positions agree with TRBD1. The CDR3 is 14 amino acids. The V segment lost 8 bases and the J segment 1 base; nucleotides outside the gene matches: 6. Germline V gives CDR1 MGHDK, CDR2 SYGVNS. The CDR3 DNA reads as TGTGCCAGCGAGGCAGGGGGCCGGAACACTGAAGCTTTCTTT. This codes for CASEAGGRNTEAFF.